Listed here is a single T cell receptor beta chain. Per the original data handling: The assay estimated nucleated cells by amplifying reference gene primers. This table comes from immunoSEQ multiplex PCR, and its TCRdb copy is limited to in-frame clones, with some not included. The V and J calls and clone size are taken from that table; D and trimming were inferred from the DNA. Among approximately 170,000 clones listed, less than 90% were seen once. Seattle's cohort entered during active infection and was followed longitudinally. J was trimmed by 0 bases and V by 5 bases; bases with no gene match: 6. The CDR3 spans 16 residues. CDR1 and CDR2 (germline): LGHDT, YNNKEL (reference sequence). The data derive from a study of blood T cell repertoires in COVID-19. Across the study: Acute and convalescent COVID-19 specimens originated in the United States, Italy and Spain. T cells, B-cell-depleted T cells, or PBMCs supplied cDNA or gDNA.

The receptor was derived from a woman aged 60-70 years with COVID-19, enrolled during active disease. Sample: peripheral blood. V is TRBV3-1 (or the pseudogene TRBV3-2) and J is TRBJ1-3, with 8 bases matching TRBD1. The CDR3 DNA is TGTGCCAGCAGCACCCGGACAGGGAGCTCTGGAAACACCATATATTTT. Amino acids: CASSTRTGSSGNTIYF.